This T cell receptor (beta chain) is drawn from a study of shared clonotypes between healthy human individuals. Turning to this clone: The target antigen is unknown.

The repertoire was sequenced with immunoSEQ multiplex PCR; TCRdb's copy has only in-frame clones and lacks some. The table lists approximately 1.5 million clones, 97% to 99% of them singletons. Memory CD4+ cells were the fraction left after CD45RA+ naive selection. CDR1 is SGHVS, CDR2 FQNEAQ, per germline. This CDR3 contains 15 residues. J gave up 1 base and V 5 bases, and 4 bases lay outside the gene matches. Whole-study results and caveats: Large depth notwithstanding, sorted-subset sequencing proved incomplete by rarefaction. Sharing across four donors was highest in naive CD4 (around 5%) and lowest in memory CD8 (0.4%).

The clonotype originates from a man younger than 40 in good health. Sequencing was done on a sample of naive CD4+ T cells sorted from blood. Subset given: CD45RA+ positively selected. This chain connects TRBV7-8 to TRBJ2-7; 11 bases agree with TRBD2. CDR3 sequence: CASSERLAGSYEQYF. CDR3 in DNA: TGTGCCAGCAGCGAACGACTAGCGGGATCCTACGAGCAGTACTTC.